One sample yielded the 12 T cell receptor beta chains listed below, sequenced in a study of regulatory T cells in long-lasting Graves disease. Arm-PCR of CDR3 regions with iRepertoire HTBI primers generated TCR beta libraries. TCRdb called the multiplex PCR reads again in MiXCR, with one record for every CDR3 protein. Among roughly 470,000 distinct CDR3 sequences listed, roughly 20% were seen once. Time point described: persistent/refractory GD, antithyroid drugs over 5 years with positive TRAb. With RNA extracted from PBMCs as input, the TCR library was made. This material consisted of peripheral blood mononuclear cells (PBMCs), taken when the disease was refractory, from a patient treated with antithyroid drugs. The receptors come from a female donor with Graves disease.

A remark on this clonotype: This clone may be a read error of a much larger clone one base away. J is TRBJ2-2 and V is TRBV12-3 or TRBV12-4; D may be TRBD2 (5 bases). The CDR3 has 15 amino acids. V was shortened by 2 bases and J by 7 bases, with 14 bases between the two germline ends. The CDR3 spells CASSLSSEAGGELFF. The CDR3 nucleotides are TGTGCCAGCAGTTTAAGTTCGGAGGCGGGCGGGGAGCTGTTTTTT.

This clonotype was seen many times. The chain uses TRBV12-3 or TRBV12-4 and TRBJ2-6; 8 bases agree with TRBD1. V shed 7 bases, J shed 4 bases, and the junction held 18 bases outside the gene matches. The CDR3 runs 19 residues. The CDR3 DNA reads as TGTGCCAGCACCCTACGATCGACAGGGGTCTTTTCCGGGGCCAACGTCCTGACTTTC. Translated: CASTLRSTGVFSGANVLTF.

The J gene is TRBJ2-7, the V gene TRBV19, with 7 nucleotides matching TRBD2. Germline V lookup: CDR1 LNHDA, CDR2 SQIVND (reference sequence). V lost 4 bases, J lost 0 bases, and 9 bases stayed unmatched. This CDR3 is 16 amino acids long. This CDR3 is CASSTGGGSGSYEQYF. CDR3 nucleotides: TGTGCCAGTAGTACCGGCGGGGGATCGGGCTCCTACGAGCAGTACTTC.

This clonotype was seen a handful of times. V usage is TRBV19 and J usage is TRBJ1-1; D remains unclear. CDR3 size: 14 residues. The germline V and J ends were trimmed by 10 bases and 1 base, with 16 bases remaining between them. CDR1 and CDR2 from the germline V gene are LNHDA and SQIVND (reference sequence). CDR3 coding DNA: TGTGCCACCCCGGTAGGACGGCGGAACACTGAAGCTTTCTTT. Protein: CATPVGRRNTEAFF.

This clonotype was observed many times. The gene calls are TRBV28 and TRBJ2-5; either TRBD1 or TRBD2 may supply D (7 bases each). There are 15 residues in the CDR3. The germline CDR1 and CDR2 sequences are MDHEN and SYDVKM. V was clipped by 5 bases and J by 10 bases, with 23 bases between them. The CDR3 coding sequence is TGTGCCAGCAGTCCGCATATGGGGGGGACAGAGCTCCAGTACTTC. This encodes CASSPHMGGTELQYF.

The rearrangement uses TRBV20-1 and TRBJ2-7, with unresolved D. Trimming shortened V by 1 base and J by 4 bases, and 8 bases separated the two germline ends. The germline V gene has CDR1 DFQATT and CDR2 SNEGSKA (reference sequence). The CDR3 spans 12 residues. In nucleotides, the CDR3 is TGCAGTGCTAGAGCAGGCACTTACGAGCAGTACTTC. Translating it yields CSARAGTYEQYF.

This clonotype was observed a few times. The chain is built from TRBV12-3 or TRBV12-4 and TRBJ2-1; maybe TRBD1 (5 bases). This CDR3 has 14 amino acids. V was clipped by 1 base and J by 9 bases, with 13 bases between them. CDR3 residues: CASSLVVRGTEQFF. The CDR3 nucleotides are TGTGCCAGCAGTTTAGTGGTAAGGGGCACTGAGCAGTTCTTC.

Many counts were recorded for this clonotype. This chain joins TRBV2 and TRBJ1-3, with D possibly TRBD1 on 5 matching bases. The CDR3 has 13 residues. Trimming removed 6 bases from V and 3 bases from J, with 9 bases in between. Germline loops: CDR1 SNHLY, CDR2 FYNNEI. In DNA form, the CDR3 reads TGTGCCAGCAGGGAGACAGATGGAAACACCATATATTTT. Protein sequence: CASRETDGNTIYF. Together with reference TRBV2 and TRBJ1-3, the CDR3 gives the full variable domain: EPEVTQTPSHQVTQMGQEVILRCVPISNHLYFYWYRQILGQKVEFLVSFYNNEISEKSEIFDDQFSVERPDGSNFTLKIRSTKLEDSAMYFCASRETDGNTIYFGEGSWLTVV.

Many counts were recorded for this clonotype. The CDR3 DNA reads TGCAGTTGGGGGGGCACCAAAAACATTCAGTACTTC. Amino acids: CSWGGTKNIQYF. The chain carries TRBV20-1 and TRBJ2-4; perhaps TRBD2 as D (7 bases). Germline CDR1 is DFQATT and CDR2 is SNEGSKA (reference sequence). This CDR3 is built from 12 residues. With 8 bases removed from V and 2 bases from J, the gap between germline ends came to 10 bases.

This clonotype was detected many times. The chain links TRBV6-2 or TRBV6-3 to TRBJ2-7; D is unresolved. The germline V and J ends were trimmed by 2 bases and 3 bases, with 8 bases remaining between them. The CDR3 extends over 13 amino acids. The germline V gene encodes CDR1 MNHEY and CDR2 SVGEGT. The CDR3: CASSYENLYEQYF. The DNA of the CDR3 is TGTGCCAGCAGTTACGAGAATCTCTACGAGCAGTACTTC.

This clonotype was found a few times. The CDR3 nucleotides are TGCGCCAGCAGTGCAGGGCGGGGAGTAGGCTACACCTTC. It encodes CASSAGRGVGYTF. The chain uses TRBV5-1 and TRBJ1-2; possibly TRBD1 for D (5 bases). The CDR3 is 13 amino acids. V gave up 5 bases and J gave up 8 bases, with 16 bases separating them. The germline gives CDR1 SGHRS, CDR2 YFSETQ.

This clonotype was detected many times. The chain recombines TRBV29-1 with TRBJ2-2; D remains ambiguous. V dropped 5 bases and J dropped 0 bases, with 13 bases sitting between them. From germline, CDR1 is SQVTM and CDR2 ANQGSEA. The CDR3 sequence is 15 residues long. The CDR3 region is CSVIPGLTNTGELFF. The CDR3 DNA follows: TGCAGCGTTATACCGGGCCTCACGAACACCGGGGAGCTGTTTTTT.